The 17 T cell receptor beta chains presented below share a single source sample, sequenced in a study of PD-L1 blockade in urothelial cancer. Time point of the sample: peripheral blood 6 weeks after treatment start. Some clones are missing from TCRdb's copy, which holds only in-frame ones; the method was immunoSEQ multiplex PCR. Of some 110,000 clones listed, approximately 90% are singletons. The specimen was PBMCs, collected around atezolizumab (anti-PD-L1) treatment. The receptor set was obtained from a man aged 55 to 70 with urothelial cancer.

V and J are TRBV27 and TRBJ1-2; no clear D gene. This CDR3 region has 14 residues. Germline V gives CDR1 MNHEY, CDR2 SMNVEV (reference sequence). V gave up 5 bases and J gave up 1 base, with 11 bases separating them. As DNA, the CDR3 is TGTGCCAGCAGTCTCAACCGGGGTAACTATGGCTACACCTTC. Translation: CASSLNRGNYGYTF.

V gene TRBV5-1 combines with J gene TRBJ2-1, with 8 positions matching TRBD1. From germline, CDR1 is SGHRS and CDR2 YFSETQ. The CDR3 is 15 amino acids. Unmatched junction bases numbered 10, after V lost 5 bases and J lost 6 bases. The CDR3, as DNA: TGCGCCAGCAGTTCGCGGCATACAGGGGGCAATGAGCAGTTCTTC. Protein sequence: CASSSRHTGGNEQFF.

J is TRBJ1-5 and V is TRBV5-1; D is unresolved. The V gene's germline CDR1 is SGHRS and CDR2 YFSETQ. The CDR3 loop spans 15 amino acids. V was cut by 4 bases and J by 1 base, with 12 bases left in between. The CDR3 sequence: CASSEYGVSNQPQHF. The CDR3 nucleotides read TGCGCCAGCAGCGAGTACGGGGTCAGCAATCAGCCCCAGCATTTT.

This chain joins TRBV4-1 and TRBJ2-5; perhaps TRBD1 as D (6 bases). Germline V gene lookup returns CDR1 MGHRA and CDR2 YSYEKL. This CDR3 has 15 amino acids. Trimming removed 1 base from V and 5 bases from J, with 14 bases in between. Here the CDR3 reads CASSQVADSGETQYF. The CDR3 bases are TGCGCCAGCAGCCAAGTGGCGGACAGTGGGGAGACCCAGTACTTC.

The rearrangement uses TRBV30 and TRBJ2-7, with D tentatively TRBD1 (7 bases). V was pared by 2 bases and J by 6 bases, with 14 bases between. The CDR3 consists of 13 residues. Germline V gene lookup returns CDR1 GTSNPN and CDR2 SVGIG (reference sequence). DNA for the CDR3: TGTGCCTGGAGTTCAGTGCAGGGGGGCGAGCAGTACTTC. This codes for CAWSSVQGGEQYF.

The chain is built from TRBV5-4 and TRBJ1-2; D unclear. V was clipped by 0 bases and J by 4 bases, with 10 bases between them. Germline-derived CDR1 and CDR2 are SGHNT and YYREEE (reference sequence). The CDR3 contains 14 residues. The CDR3 nucleotides read TGTGCCAGCAGCTTGGTGGAGGCGTCCTATGGCTACACCTTC. Translating gives CASSLVEASYGYTF.

V usage is TRBV7-9 and J usage is TRBJ1-2; D unresolved. The CDR3 is 13 residues long. Germline lookup yields CDR1 SEHNR and CDR2 FQNEAQ (reference sequence). The V end was cut by 3 bases, the J end by 1 base, with 6 bases between. The CDR3 bases are TGTGCCAGCAGCTTTATCAGTAACTATGGCTACACCTTC. Protein sequence: CASSFISNYGYTF.

The chain carries TRBV2 and TRBJ2-1, with a tentative D call TRBD2 (5 bases). This CDR3 is 14 amino acids long. V was clipped by 6 bases and J by 1 base, with 10 bases between them. Germline CDR1 reads SNHLY; CDR2 reads FYNNEI. The CDR3 DNA reads TGTGCCAGCAGGGGGAGAGGATCCTACAATGAGCAGTTCTTC. Its translation: CASRGRGSYNEQFF.

The chain recombines TRBV9 with TRBJ2-3, with TRBD2 matching 9 bases. Losses at the gene ends were 0 bases for V and 2 bases for J; bases not matched to a gene: 10. Germline loops: CDR1 SGDLS, CDR2 YYNGEE. This CDR3 spans 18 amino acids. The CDR3 spells CASSVGVTSGRYTDTQYF. DNA for the CDR3: TGTGCCAGCAGCGTAGGGGTAACTAGCGGGCGCTACACAGATACGCAGTATTTT. Full variable domain (outside the CDR3, taken from reference TRBV9 and TRBJ2-3): DSGVTQTPKHLITATGQRVTLRCSPRSGDLSVYWYQQSLDQGLQFLIQYYNGEERAKGNILERFSAQQFPDLHSELNLSSLELGDSALYFCASSVGVTSGRYTDTQYFGPGTRLTVL.

The chain recombines TRBV11-2 with TRBJ1-5; TRBD1 matches 7 bases. With 1 base clipped from V and 5 bases from J, the junction kept 8 bases outside the gene matches. Germline CDR1 reads SGHAT; CDR2 reads FQNNGV. The CDR3 has 16 residues. In nucleotides, the CDR3 is TGTGCCAGCAGCTTAGGGATGACAGGGACCTATCAGCCCCAGCATTTT. It codes for CASSLGMTGTYQPQHF. The full variable domain, rest sourced from reference TRBV11-2 and TRBJ1-5, is EAGVAQSPRYKIIEKRQSVAFWCNPISGHATLYWYQQILGQGPKLLIQFQNNGVVDDSQLPKDRFSAERLKGVDSTLKIQPAKLEDSAVYLCASSLGMTGTYQPQHFGDGTRLSIL.

CDR3 DNA sequence: TGTGCCAGCAGCCCCTTACAGGGGGCCTTGGAGACCCAGTACTTC. Its protein is CASSPLQGALETQYF. The chain has TRBV7-7 and TRBJ2-5; 9 nucleotides align to TRBD1. Germline loops: CDR1 SSHAT, CDR2 FNYEAQ (reference sequence). The CDR3 length is 15 residues. With 5 bases clipped from V and 5 bases from J, the junction kept 9 bases outside the gene matches.

The gene calls are TRBV28 and TRBJ2-1, with TRBD2 matching 15 bases. The CDR3 has 18 residues. V was pared by 1 base and J by 8 bases, with 9 bases of the junction left unmatched. The germline gives CDR1 MDHEN, CDR2 SYDVKM. The CDR3 bases are TGTGCCAGCAGTTTATCCCAAAAAGGACTAGCGGGAGGGGATGAGCAGTTCTTC. It is translated as CASSLSQKGLAGGDEQFF.

This chain uses TRBV6-6 with TRBJ1-4; D gene unclear. The CDR3 loop spans 14 amino acids. Germline CDR1 MNHNY, CDR2 SVGAGI (reference sequence). Trimming stripped 6 bases from V and 1 base from J, with 9 bases between. CDR3 in amino acids: CASRLRETNEKLFF. CDR3 in DNA: TGTGCCAGCAGGCTTCGAGAAACTAATGAAAAACTGTTTTTT.

The gene calls are TRBV10-3 and TRBJ1-4, with TRBD1 matching over 9 bases. V was pared by 5 bases and J by 7 bases, with 11 bases of the junction left unmatched. The CDR3 totals 16 residues. Germline-derived CDR1 and CDR2 are ENHRY and SYGVKD. CDR3 loop: CAISSSNRGQGEKLFF. CDR3 nucleotides: TGTGCCATCAGTTCTTCTAACAGGGGGCAGGGTGAAAAACTGTTTTTT.

This chain connects TRBV10-1 to TRBJ2-1; D gene uncertain. The germline V gene encodes CDR1 WNHNN and CDR2 SYGVQD (reference sequence). The germline V and J ends were trimmed by 5 bases and 4 bases, with 9 bases remaining between them. CDR3 length: 13 residues. The DNA of the CDR3 is TGCGCCAGCAGTCCTTCTAGTTACAATGAGCAGTTCTTC. Translating it yields CASSPSSYNEQFF.

V is TRBV2 and J is TRBJ2-1; D unresolved. The CDR3 is made up of 12 amino acids. Per germline, CDR1 SNHLY and CDR2 FYNNEI. V was clipped by 4 bases and J by 9 bases, with 10 bases between them. CDR3 residues: CASSGRGGEQFF. CDR3 DNA: TGTGCCAGCAGTGGGAGAGGTGGTGAGCAGTTCTTC.

The chain combines TRBV7-2 with TRBJ1-1; possibly TRBD1 for D (5 bases). V shed 1 base and J shed 3 bases, with 12 bases lying between them. The CDR3 runs 15 residues. Germline CDR1 reads SGHTA; CDR2 reads FQGNSA. For the CDR3, the DNA is TGTGCCAGCAGCTTAGTTAGGTTCAGGGACACTGAAGCTTTCTTT. It translates to CASSLVRFRDTEAFF.